This T cell receptor beta chain was identified during a study of metastatic and nonmetastatic thyroid tumors. Thyroid surgery was preceded by no treatment in any patient. Per the germline V gene, CDR1 is MNHNS and CDR2 is SASEGT. CDR3 length: 16 residues. The V end was cut by 5 bases, the J end by 5 bases, with 21 bases between. TCRdb used MiXCR to call clones anew from the PCR reads. The data contain about 92,000 clones, about 16% of them seen just once; the ten biggest clones take up about 3.9%. This clone was seen many times. V is TRBV6-1 and J is TRBJ1-1, with D perhaps TRBD1 (5 bases). Specimen: blood. This receptor was obtained from a female donor with papillary thyroid cancer or a benign thyroid nodule (not recorded which). Some clones in this sample may be carry-over from other donors' samples. The CDR3 region is CASSWFSQGSRTEAFF. The CDR3 coding sequence is TGTGCCAGCAGTTGGTTTTCTCAGGGCTCGAGGACTGAAGCTTTCTTT.